Listed below are T cell receptor beta chains from one sample, sequenced in a study of blood T cell repertoires in COVID-19. Method: immunoSEQ multiplex PCR; TCRdb's copy keeps in-frame clones and lacks some. The sample yields roughly 150,000 clones, approximately 90% seen once. The source material was peripheral blood. The receptors come from a human donor in a cohort sampled during active COVID-19. Both conserved end residues are part of each CDR3. The D gene is left open where the match is weak. Some rows mark clone size as missing; the rest say once, few, many or name a class of expanded clone.

J: TRBJ1-2; V: TRBV2; D: TRBD1; size: NA; length: 16; CDR3: CASRPATGLGLGGYTF; DNA: TGTGCCAGCAGACCCGCGACAGGGCTCGGGCTTGGAGGCTACACCTTC
J: TRBJ2-7; V: TRBV27; D: TRBD2; size: NA; length: 19; CDR3: CASSPLTGTSGRKTYEQYF; DNA: TGTGCCAGCAGCCCTCTCACCGGGACTAGCGGAAGAAAGACCTACGAGCAGTACTTC
J: TRBJ2-1; V: TRBV18; D: NA; size: once; length: 19; CDR3: CASSPHRVWIVTGYNEQFF; DNA: TGTGCCAGCTCACCACACAGGGTTTGGATTGTTACGGGGTACAATGAGCAGTTCTTC
J: TRBJ1-5; V: TRBV15; D: NA; size: NA; length: 16; CDR3: CATSRGGRARGQPQHF; DNA: TGTGCCACCAGCAGAGGGGGGCGGGCGAGAGGACAGCCCCAGCATTTT
J: TRBJ1-6; V: TRBV6-2/TRBV6-3; D: NA; size: NA; length: 16; CDR3: CASSYPGGQYNSPLHF; DNA: TGTGCCAGCAGTTACCCGGGAGGACAATATAATTCACCCCTCCACTTT
J: TRBJ2-2; V: TRBV28; D: NA; size: NA; length: 14; CDR3: CASLGGTNTGELFF; DNA: TGTGCCAGTCTAGGAGGGACCAACACCGGGGAGCTGTTTTTT
J: TRBJ1-5; V: TRBV18; D: NA; size: few; length: 12; CDR3: CASSPGGKPQHF; DNA: TGTGCCAGCTCACCAGGAGGGAAGCCCCAGCATTTT
J: TRBJ2-3; V: TRBV3-1/TRBV3-2; D: NA; size: NA; length: 16; CDR3: CASSQEEGRSTDTQYF; DNA: TGTGCCAGCAGCCAAGAGGAGGGCAGAAGCACAGATACGCAGTATTTT
J: TRBJ1-2; V: TRBV30; D: NA; size: few; length: 14; CDR3: CAWSTGLLNYGYTF; DNA: TGTGCCTGGAGTACAGGACTACTTAACTATGGCTACACCTTC
J: TRBJ1-3; V: TRBV3-1/TRBV3-2; D: TRBD1; size: NA; length: 14; CDR3: CASSRDSSGNTIYF; DNA: TGTGCCAGCAGCCGGGACAGCTCTGGAAACACCATATATTTT
J: TRBJ2-1; V: TRBV28; D: TRBD2; size: NA; length: 15; CDR3: CASSLDGRAGDEQFF; DNA: TGTGCCAGCAGTTTGGACGGGAGGGCCGGCGATGAGCAGTTCTTC
J: TRBJ1-6; V: TRBV19; D: NA; size: NA; length: 13; CDR3: CASSQREYSPLHF; DNA: TGTGCCAGTAGTCAGCGTGAATATTCACCCCTCCACTTT
J: TRBJ2-7; V: TRBV28; D: TRBD2; size: NA; length: 14; CDR3: CASSFGGTSYEQYF; DNA: TGTGCCAGCAGTTTCGGGGGGACCTCCTACGAGCAGTACTTC
J: TRBJ2-7; V: TRBV6-4; D: NA; size: NA; length: 14; CDR3: CASSGGHRCYEQYF; DNA: TGTGCCAGCAGTGGGGGCCACAGGTGCTACGAGCAGTACTTC
J: TRBJ1-1; V: TRBV28; D: NA; size: NA; length: 15; CDR3: CASTYTGLIAGEAFF; DNA: TGTGCCAGCACCTATACAGGGTTGATAGCGGGTGAAGCTTTCTTT
J: TRBJ1-5; V: TRBV7-2; D: TRBD1; size: NA; length: 16; CDR3: CASSLGTGQRNQPQHF; DNA: TGTGCCAGCAGCTTAGGGACGGGACAGAGAAATCAGCCCCAGCATTTT
J: TRBJ2-5; V: TRBV30; D: NA; size: NA; length: 13; CDR3: CAWNTGMRGTQYF; DNA: TGTGCCTGGAATACAGGGATGAGGGGGACCCAGTACTTC
J: TRBJ2-6; V: TRBV19; D: TRBD1; size: few; length: 12; CDR3: CASSIGTGELTF; DNA: TGTGCCAGTAGTATCGGCACAGGGGAACTGACTTTC
J: TRBJ2-3; V: TRBV6-5; D: TRBD2; size: NA; length: 15; CDR3: CASSYSAGGIDTQYF; DNA: TGTGCCAGCAGTTACTCTGCGGGGGGGATAGATACGCAGTATTTT
J: TRBJ2-7; V: TRBV28; D: NA; size: NA; length: 17; CDR3: CASSLCPEAGGPYEQYF; DNA: TGTGCCAGCAGTTTATGCCCCGAAGCGGGTGGCCCCTACGAGCAGTACTTC
J: TRBJ1-1; V: TRBV27; D: NA; size: NA; length: 13; CDR3: CASSFLGDTEAFF; DNA: TGTGCCAGCAGTTTTCTAGGGGACACTGAAGCTTTCTTT
J: TRBJ1-2; V: TRBV25-1; D: NA; size: few; length: 13; CDR3: CASSLPGDYGYTF; DNA: TGTGCCAGCAGCTTACCAGGGGACTATGGCTACACCTTC
J: TRBJ2-2; V: TRBV30; D: NA; size: few; length: 14; CDR3: CAWSDGTNTGELFF; DNA: TGTGCCTGGAGTGACGGGACTAACACCGGGGAGCTGTTTTTT